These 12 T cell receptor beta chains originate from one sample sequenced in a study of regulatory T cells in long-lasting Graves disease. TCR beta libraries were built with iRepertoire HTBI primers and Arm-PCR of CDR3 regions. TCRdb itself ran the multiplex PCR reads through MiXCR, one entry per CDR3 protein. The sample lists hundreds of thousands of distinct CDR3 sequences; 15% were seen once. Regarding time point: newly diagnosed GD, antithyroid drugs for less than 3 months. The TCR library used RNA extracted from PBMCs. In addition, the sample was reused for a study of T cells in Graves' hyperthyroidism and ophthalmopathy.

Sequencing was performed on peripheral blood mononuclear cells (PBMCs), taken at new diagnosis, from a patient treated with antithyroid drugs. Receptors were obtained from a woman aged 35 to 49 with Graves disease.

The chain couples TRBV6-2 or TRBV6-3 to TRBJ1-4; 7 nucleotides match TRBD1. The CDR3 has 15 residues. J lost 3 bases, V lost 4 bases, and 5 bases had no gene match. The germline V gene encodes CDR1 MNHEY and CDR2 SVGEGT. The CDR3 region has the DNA TGTGCCAGCAGTTTCCCCGGGACAGCTAATGAAAAACTGTTTTTT. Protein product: CASSFPGTANEKLFF.

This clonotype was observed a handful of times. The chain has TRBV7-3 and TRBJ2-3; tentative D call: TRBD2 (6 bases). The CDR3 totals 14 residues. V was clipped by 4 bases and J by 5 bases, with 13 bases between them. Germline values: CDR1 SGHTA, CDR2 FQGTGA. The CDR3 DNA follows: TGTGCCAGCAGCTCCGGGAGTGTAGGAGATACGCAGTATTTT. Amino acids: CASSSGSVGDTQYF. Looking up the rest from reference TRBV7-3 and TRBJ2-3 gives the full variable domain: GAGVSQTPSNKVTEKGKYVELRCDPISGHTALYWYRQSLGQGPEFLIYFQGTGAADDSGLPNDRFFAVRPEGSVSTLKIQRTERGDSAVYLCASSSGSVGDTQYFGPGTRLTVL.

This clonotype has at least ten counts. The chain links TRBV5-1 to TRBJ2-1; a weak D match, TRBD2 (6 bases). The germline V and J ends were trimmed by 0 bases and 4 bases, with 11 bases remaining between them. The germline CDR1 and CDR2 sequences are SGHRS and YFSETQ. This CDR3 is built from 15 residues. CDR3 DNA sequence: TGCGCCAGCAGCTTGGATGCTAGCGAGTACAATGAGCAGTTCTTC. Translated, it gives CASSLDASEYNEQFF. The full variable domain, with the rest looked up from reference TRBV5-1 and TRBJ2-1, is KAGVTQTPRYLIKTRGQQVTLSCSPISGHRSVSWYQQTPGQGLQFLFEYFSETQRNKGNFPGRFSGRQFSNSRSEMNVSTLELGDSALYLCASSLDASEYNEQFFGPGTRLTVL.

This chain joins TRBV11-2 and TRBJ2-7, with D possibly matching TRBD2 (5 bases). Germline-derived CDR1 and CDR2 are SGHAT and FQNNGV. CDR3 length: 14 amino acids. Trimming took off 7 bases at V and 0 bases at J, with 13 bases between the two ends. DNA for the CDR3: TGTGCCAGCAACGAAGAAGGGAGCTCCTACGAGCAGTACTTC. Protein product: CASNEEGSSYEQYF.

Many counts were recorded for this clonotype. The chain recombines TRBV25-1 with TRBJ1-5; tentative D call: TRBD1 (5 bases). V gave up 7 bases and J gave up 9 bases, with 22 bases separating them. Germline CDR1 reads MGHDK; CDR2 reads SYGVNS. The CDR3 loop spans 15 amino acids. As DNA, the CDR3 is TGTGCCAGCAACCACGGGACGGATCCCGAGGGGCCCCAGCATTTT. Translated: CASNHGTDPEGPQHF. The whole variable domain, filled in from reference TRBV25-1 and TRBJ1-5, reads EADIYQTPRYLVIGTGKKITLECSQTMGHDKMYWYQQDPGMELHLIHYSYGVNSTEKGDLSSESTVSRIRTEHFPLTLESARPSHTSQYLCASNHGTDPEGPQHFGDGTRLSIL.

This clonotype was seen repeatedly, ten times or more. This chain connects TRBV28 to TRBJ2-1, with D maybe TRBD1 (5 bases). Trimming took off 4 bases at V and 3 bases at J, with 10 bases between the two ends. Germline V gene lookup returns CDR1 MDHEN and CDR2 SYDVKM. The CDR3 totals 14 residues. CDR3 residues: CASSSDTSYNEQFF. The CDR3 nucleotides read TGTGCCAGCAGTTCGGACACCAGCTACAATGAGCAGTTCTTC. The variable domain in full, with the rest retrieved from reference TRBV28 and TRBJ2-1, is DVKVTQSSRYLVKRTGEKVFLECVQDMDHENMFWYRQDPGLGLRLIYFSYDVKMKEKGDIPEGYSVSREKKERFSLILESASTNQTSMYLCASSSDTSYNEQFFGPGTRLTVL.

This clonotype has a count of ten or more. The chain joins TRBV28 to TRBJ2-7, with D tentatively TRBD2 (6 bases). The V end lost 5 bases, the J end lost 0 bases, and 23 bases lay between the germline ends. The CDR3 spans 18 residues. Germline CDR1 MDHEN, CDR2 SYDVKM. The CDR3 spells CASSSPGLRLSSSYEQYF. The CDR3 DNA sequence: TGTGCCAGCAGTAGCCCGGGACTGCGACTAAGCAGCTCCTACGAGCAGTACTTC.

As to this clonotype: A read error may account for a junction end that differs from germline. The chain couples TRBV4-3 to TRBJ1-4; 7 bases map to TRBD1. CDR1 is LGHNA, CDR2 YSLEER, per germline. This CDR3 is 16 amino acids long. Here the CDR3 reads CASSQDHRGFGEKLFF. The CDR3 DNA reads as TGTGCCAGCAGCCAAGATCACAGGGGATTTGGTGAAAAACTGTTTTTT.

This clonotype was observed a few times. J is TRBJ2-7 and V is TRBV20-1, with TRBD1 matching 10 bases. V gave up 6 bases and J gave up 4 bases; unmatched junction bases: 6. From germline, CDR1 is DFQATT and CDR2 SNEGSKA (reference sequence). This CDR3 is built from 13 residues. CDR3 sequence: CSASGGQGYEQYF. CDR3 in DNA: TGCAGTGCCAGTGGGGGACAGGGGTACGAGCAGTACTTC.

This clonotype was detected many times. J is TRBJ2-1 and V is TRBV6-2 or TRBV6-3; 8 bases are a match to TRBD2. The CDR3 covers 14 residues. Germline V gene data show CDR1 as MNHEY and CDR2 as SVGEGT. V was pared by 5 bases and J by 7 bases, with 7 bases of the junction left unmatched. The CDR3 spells CASSVVGRGNEQFF. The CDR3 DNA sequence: TGTGCCAGCAGTGTCGTCGGGAGGGGTAATGAGCAGTTCTTC.

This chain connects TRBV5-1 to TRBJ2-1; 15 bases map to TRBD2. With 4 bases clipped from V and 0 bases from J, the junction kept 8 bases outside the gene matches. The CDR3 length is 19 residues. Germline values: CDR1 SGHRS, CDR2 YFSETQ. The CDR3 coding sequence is TGCGCCAGCAGCCCGGGAGGGACTAGCGGGAGGAGCTCCTACAATGAGCAGTTCTTC. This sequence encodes CASSPGGTSGRSSYNEQFF.

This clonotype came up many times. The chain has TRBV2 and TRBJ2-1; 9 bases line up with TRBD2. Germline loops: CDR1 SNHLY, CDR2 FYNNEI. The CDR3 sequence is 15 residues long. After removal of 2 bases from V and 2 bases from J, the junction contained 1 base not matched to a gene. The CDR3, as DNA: TGTGCCAGCAGTGAACTAGCGGGAACCTACAATGAGCAGTTCTTC. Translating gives CASSELAGTYNEQFF.